The present T cell receptor beta chain was sequenced within a study of patients and donors after allogeneic stem cell transplantation. CDR1 is ENHRY and CDR2 is SYGVKD in the germline V gene. CDR3 size: 17 residues. V lost 8 bases to trimming and J lost 0 bases; unmatched junction nucleotides: 14. TCRdb called the RT-PCR reads again in MiXCR, with one record for every CDR3 protein. The sample consists of about 150,000 distinct CDR3 sequences, roughly two fifths of them appearing once. Input material: blood, either unsorted or a sorted T cell fraction (not recorded which). This TCR was recovered from a human donor who was either an allogeneic HSCT recipient or a stem cell or donor lymphocyte infusion donor (not recorded which). It is not recorded whose cells these are; they may come from a transplant donor. The chain recombines TRBV10-3 with TRBJ2-3, with TRBD2 identical over 7 bases. The CDR3 region has the DNA TGTGCCATCGGCGGGGACTACCCAGAGAGTAGCACAGATACGCAGTATTTT. Its translation is CAIGGDYPESSTDTQYF.